This T cell receptor (beta chain) derives from a study of CD8+ T cells in alopecia areata. For the study at large: Tofacitinib ran 6 to 18 months, followed by 6 months off drug.

Stated treatment: oral pan-JAK inhibitor, 5-10 mg twice daily. RNA extraction and reverse transcription yielded cDNA as sequencing template. Profiled with immunoSEQ multiplex PCR; TCRdb holds only in-frame clones, not every one. The sample includes some 88,000 clones, around 40% of them seen just once. Germline V lookup: CDR1 GTSNPN, CDR2 SVGIG (reference sequence). V trimming: 3 bases; J trimming: 3 bases; junction bases outside the gene matches: 4. The CDR3 totals 14 residues. The clonotype originates from a human donor with alopecia areata. The rearrangement uses TRBV30 and TRBJ1-4, with 7 nucleotides matching TRBD1. Specimen: CD8+ T cells sorted from blood, collected at week 24, from a patient treated with tofacitinib. CDR3 region: CAWRKGTANEKLFF. The CDR3, as DNA: TGTGCCTGGAGAAAGGGGACAGCTAATGAAAAACTGTTTTTT.